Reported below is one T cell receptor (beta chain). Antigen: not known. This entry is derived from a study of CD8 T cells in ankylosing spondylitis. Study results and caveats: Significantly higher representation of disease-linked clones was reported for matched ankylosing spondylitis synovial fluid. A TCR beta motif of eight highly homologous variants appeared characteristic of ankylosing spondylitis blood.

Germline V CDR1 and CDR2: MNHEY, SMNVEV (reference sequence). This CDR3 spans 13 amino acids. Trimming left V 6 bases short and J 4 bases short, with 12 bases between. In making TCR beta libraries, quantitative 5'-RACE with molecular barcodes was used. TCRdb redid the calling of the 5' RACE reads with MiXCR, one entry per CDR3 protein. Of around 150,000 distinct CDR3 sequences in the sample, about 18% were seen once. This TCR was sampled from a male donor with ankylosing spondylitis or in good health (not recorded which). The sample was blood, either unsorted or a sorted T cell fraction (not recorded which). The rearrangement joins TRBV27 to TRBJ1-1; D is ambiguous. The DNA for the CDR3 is TGTGCCAGCAGCCGAACAGTGGGCACTGAAGCTTTCTTT. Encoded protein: CASSRTVGTEAFF.